The 30 T cell receptor beta chains listed next were all sequenced from one sample in a study of shared clonotypes between healthy human individuals. Assay: immunoSEQ multiplex PCR; the TCRdb copy retains only in-frame clones and omits some. The sample includes roughly 2 million clones, around 95% of them seen just once. The sequencing input was naive CD4+ T cells sorted from blood. The sample's subset: CD45RA+ positively selected. Receptor source: a man younger than 35 in good health.

Comment on this clone: The sample contains more than one DNA sequence encoding this CDR3. The chain has TRBV18 and TRBJ1-6; TRBD1 aligns across 9 bases. V gave up 6 bases and J gave up 7 bases; unmatched junction bases: 4. This CDR3 spans 14 amino acids. Germline V lookup: CDR1 KGHSH, CDR2 LQKENI. CDR3 DNA: TGTGCCAGCTCGGGACAGGGCGGGAATTCACCCCTCCACTTT. This sequence encodes CASSGQGGNSPLHF.

The CDR3, as DNA: TGTGCCTGCCAAAGGGGGGATACGCAGTATTTT. Protein sequence: CACQRGDTQYF. The chain combines TRBV30 with TRBJ2-3; tentatively, D is TRBD1 (6 bases). Germline V gene data show CDR1 as GTSNPN and CDR2 as SVGIG (reference sequence). CDR3 size: 11 residues. V shed 6 bases and J shed 6 bases, with 10 bases lying between them. Supplemented by reference TRBV30 and TRBJ2-3, the full variable domain reads SQTIHQWPATLVQPVGSPLSLECTVEGTSNPNLYWYRQAAGRGLQLLFYSVGIGQISSEVPQNLSASRPQDRQFILSSKKLLLSDSGFYLCACQRGDTQYFGPGTRLTVL.

The chain couples TRBV30 to TRBJ2-3; D might be TRBD2 (6 bases). CDR3 size: 17 residues. V was trimmed by 2 bases and J by 2 bases, leaving 20 bases between them. Looked up from germline, CDR1 is GTSNPN and CDR2 is SVGIG (reference sequence). CDR3 amino acids: CAWSTPRWRGDTDTQYF. Here the CDR3 DNA reads TGTGCCTGGAGTACCCCACGTTGGCGGGGAGACACAGATACGCAGTATTTT. Together with reference TRBV30 and TRBJ2-3, the CDR3 gives the full variable domain: SQTIHQWPATLVQPVGSPLSLECTVEGTSNPNLYWYRQAAGRGLQLLFYSVGIGQISSEVPQNLSASRPQDRQFILSSKKLLLSDSGFYLCAWSTPRWRGDTDTQYFGPGTRLTVL.

The J gene is TRBJ2-3, the V gene TRBV11-3, with D unresolved. The CDR3 consists of 15 residues. The V gene's germline CDR1 is SGHNT and CDR2 YENEEA. Trimming pared 5 bases from V and 5 bases from J, leaving 17 bases between. This chain's CDR3 is CASSRGVGSRDTQYF. As DNA, the CDR3 is TGTGCCAGCAGCCGAGGCGTCGGTAGTCGAGATACGCAGTATTTT.

The V and J genes are TRBV18 and TRBJ2-3; TRBD2 agrees at 12 bases. Germline CDR1 reads KGHSH; CDR2 reads LQKENI. The CDR3 consists of 17 residues. With V trimmed by 5 bases and J by 5 bases, 11 bases remained unmatched. The CDR3 sequence: CASSLTLAGGPGDTQYF. CDR3 nucleotides: TGTGCCAGCTCATTAACCCTAGCGGGGGGGCCTGGAGATACGCAGTATTTT.

The chain joins TRBV7-2 to TRBJ1-4; D remains unclear. The CDR3 is made up of 13 amino acids. The V end lost 0 bases, the J end lost 7 bases, and 6 bases lay between the germline ends. Germline loops: CDR1 SGHTA, CDR2 FQGNSA. For the CDR3, the DNA is TGTGCCAGCAGCTTAGCGGGGAGTGAAAAACTGTTTTTT. The encoded protein is CASSLAGSEKLFF.

This clone was observed once. V usage is TRBV4-3 and J usage is TRBJ1-1; D might be TRBD1 (5 bases). Trimming pared 4 bases from V and 1 base from J, leaving 16 bases between. The germline gives CDR1 LGHNA, CDR2 YSLEER. The CDR3 is 16 residues long. The CDR3 nucleotides are TGCGCCAGCAGCCTAAGTGGGGGATGGAAGAACACTGAAGCTTTCTTT. This encodes CASSLSGGWKNTEAFF.

V is TRBV20-1 and J is TRBJ2-1; a weak D match, TRBD2 (6 bases). Trimming removed 6 bases from V and 13 bases from J, with 16 bases in between. Germline loops: CDR1 DFQATT, CDR2 SNEGSKA (reference sequence). The CDR3 consists of 11 residues. The CDR3 coding sequence is TGCAGTGCCGGGACTGGGGTTGATCAGTTCTTC. Translating gives CSAGTGVDQFF.

Note on this clone: The identical CDR3 is also encoded by other nucleotide sequences in the sample. This sequence joins TRBV6-5 and TRBJ1-3, with 9 bases that match TRBD1. The CDR3 totals 14 residues. Germline-derived CDR1 and CDR2 are MNHEY and SVGAGI. J gave up 4 bases and V 6 bases, and 4 bases lay outside the gene matches. The CDR3 region is CASRRQGGGNTIYF. The CDR3 DNA sequence: TGTGCCAGCAGACGACAGGGGGGAGGAAACACCATATATTTT.

This chain connects TRBV2 to TRBJ2-5; TRBD2 might be the D (7 bases). Trimming left V 7 bases short and J 5 bases short, with 14 bases between. Looked up from germline, CDR1 is SNHLY and CDR2 is FYNNEI. The CDR3 length is 13 residues. CDR3 amino acids: CASNGGLRETQYF. In DNA form, the CDR3 reads TGTGCCAGCAACGGGGGGCTTCGGGAGACCCAGTACTTC.

This clone was seen only a few times. This chain joins TRBV19 and TRBJ2-7; D remains ambiguous. Germline CDR1 LNHDA, CDR2 SQIVND (reference sequence). V was clipped by 5 bases and J by 3 bases, with 17 bases between them. This CDR3 is 15 amino acids long. CDR3 sequence (DNA): TGTGCCAGTAGTGAGAAAGGACGGATTGGCTACGAGCAGTACTTC. Its translation: CASSEKGRIGYEQYF.

The chain links TRBV4-1 to TRBJ2-3, with D perhaps matching TRBD2 (5 bases). This CDR3 comprises 14 residues. CDR1 and CDR2 from the germline V gene are MGHRA and YSYEKL. V was trimmed by 4 bases and J by 2 bases, leaving 10 bases between them. The CDR3 reads CASSPIGVTDTQYF. The DNA for the CDR3 is TGCGCCAGCAGCCCGATCGGGGTCACAGATACGCAGTATTTT.

This clone was observed once. The V call is TRBV18, the J call TRBJ1-1, with D hard to call. Germline CDR1 reads KGHSH; CDR2 reads LQKENI. The germline V and J ends were trimmed by 0 bases and 4 bases, with 18 bases remaining between them. This CDR3 is built from 17 residues. CDR3 amino acids: CASSPPVLLGEGTEAFF. CDR3 nucleotides: TGTGCCAGCTCACCACCTGTCTTGCTAGGAGAGGGCACTGAAGCTTTCTTT.

The chain links TRBV5-4 to TRBJ1-4, with D possibly being TRBD1 (6 bases). V shed 0 bases and J shed 5 bases, with 14 bases lying between them. In germline, CDR1 is SGHNT, CDR2 YYREEE (reference sequence). The CDR3 is 16 amino acids. CDR3 DNA sequence: TGTGCCAGCAGCTTGGGGAACAGGGTGCGGAATGAAAAACTGTTTTTT. Encoded protein: CASSLGNRVRNEKLFF.

With regard to this clone: The junction and the germline gene differ at one end; a read error may be behind it. This sample also contains other DNA sequences that code for the same CDR3. This rearrangement joins TRBV7-2 to TRBJ1-1; D is possibly TRBD1 (5 bases). The CDR3 sequence is 14 residues long. Per the germline V gene, CDR1 is SGHTA and CDR2 is FQGNSA. DNA for the CDR3: TGCGCCAGCAGCCTCCTCACAGGGAACACTGAAGCTTTCTTT. Translation: CASSLLTGNTEAFF.

This chain uses TRBV5-1 with TRBJ2-1, with a tentative D call TRBD1 (5 bases). The germline gives CDR1 SGHRS, CDR2 YFSETQ. Trimming removed 0 bases from V and 8 bases from J, with 12 bases in between. CDR3 size: 14 residues. The CDR3 DNA reads TGCGCCAGCAGCTTGGGGCTAGGGGATGATGAGCAGTTCTTC. This codes for CASSLGLGDDEQFF.

The rearrangement links TRBV2 to TRBJ2-5, with a possible D match to TRBD1 (6 bases). Germline V gene lookup returns CDR1 SNHLY and CDR2 FYNNEI. The CDR3 length is 16 residues. Trimming stripped 6 bases from V and 1 base from J, with 18 bases between. The CDR3 sequence: CASRFNPGQSQETQYF. CDR3 DNA: TGTGCCAGCAGATTCAACCCGGGACAATCCCAAGAGACCCAGTACTTC.

This chain links TRBV7-2 with TRBJ1-2; possibly TRBD1 for D (5 bases). The CDR3 sequence is 16 residues long. Germline CDR1 and CDR2: SGHTA and FQGNSA. V gave up 3 bases and J gave up 3 bases, with 17 bases separating them. This chain's CDR3 is CASSFTQGLIDYGYTF. The DNA for the CDR3 is TGTGCCAGCAGCTTTACTCAGGGTTTGATTGACTATGGCTACACCTTC.

V gene TRBV5-1 combines with J gene TRBJ2-7, with 8 bases lining up with TRBD1. V was pared by 4 bases and J by 12 bases, with 15 bases of the junction left unmatched. From germline, CDR1 is SGHRS and CDR2 YFSETQ. CDR3 length: 14 residues. In DNA, the CDR3 is TGCGCCAGCAGCCTGGAACGACCGGGACAGGAGGTGTACTTC. Amino acid sequence: CASSLERPGQEVYF.

The chain employs TRBV7-9 and TRBJ1-3; a possible D gene is TRBD1 (6 bases). V was pared by 2 bases and J by 0 bases, with 8 bases between. The CDR3 is made up of 15 amino acids. The V gene's germline CDR1 is SEHNR and CDR2 FQNEAQ (reference sequence). CDR3: CASSLQGFSGNTIYF. The CDR3 bases are TGTGCCAGCAGCTTACAGGGGTTCTCTGGAAACACCATATATTTT.

This chain uses TRBV10-3 with TRBJ1-4; 7 bases match TRBD1. CDR1 is ENHRY, CDR2 SYGVKD, per germline. The ends lost 6 bases at V and 3 bases at J; junction bases unmatched: 7. The length of the CDR3 is 15 residues. The CDR3 DNA is TGTGCCATCAGCCCCGACAGGGTAGCTAATGAAAAACTGTTTTTT. Translation gives CAISPDRVANEKLFF.

This chain links TRBV6-6 with TRBJ1-1; D may be TRBD1 (5 bases). There are 15 residues in the CDR3. The germline V and J ends were trimmed by 0 bases and 4 bases, with 12 bases remaining between them. Germline CDR1 is MNHNY and CDR2 is SVGAGI (reference sequence). CDR3 DNA sequence: TGTGCCAGCAGTTACTCGCTAGGGGCTGGCACTGAAGCTTTCTTT. It codes for CASSYSLGAGTEAFF.

The rearrangement joins TRBV2 to TRBJ2-7; D remains ambiguous. Germline CDR1 and CDR2: SNHLY and FYNNEI. V lost 3 bases and J 6 bases, leaving 6 bases between the germline ends. The CDR3 sequence is 11 residues long. Here the CDR3 reads CASSESVEQYF. In DNA form, the CDR3 reads TGTGCCAGCAGTGAGTCGGTCGAGCAGTACTTC.

This rearrangement joins TRBV5-4 to TRBJ1-3, with D possibly TRBD1 on 5 matching bases. V lost 2 bases, J lost 10 bases, and 7 bases lay in between. This CDR3 has 11 residues. Germline CDR1 is SGHNT and CDR2 is YYREEE (reference sequence). CDR3 coding DNA: TGTGCCAGCAGCTTCGCAGGGACCATATATTTT. Protein: CASSFAGTIYF. Combining the CDR3 with reference TRBV5-4 and TRBJ1-3 gives the whole variable domain ETGVTQSPTHLIKTRGQQVTLRCSSQSGHNTVSWYQQALGQGPQFIFQYYREEENGRGNFPPRFSGLQFPNYSSELNVNALELDDSALYLCASSFAGTIYFGEGSWLTVV.

The rearrangement uses TRBV4-1 and TRBJ2-2; 11 bases agree with TRBD1. The CDR3 consists of 16 residues. The trim removed 5 bases at V and 5 bases at J, leaving 7 bases unmatched. Germline values: CDR1 MGHRA, CDR2 YSYEKL. CDR3 sequence: CASSFHGTGGTGELFF. The CDR3 DNA reads TGCGCCAGCAGCTTCCACGGGACAGGGGGAACCGGGGAGCTGTTTTTT.

The chain combines TRBV7-8 with TRBJ2-7, with D possibly matching TRBD2 (9 bases). V was pared by 1 base and J by 2 bases, with 27 bases between. The CDR3 consists of 20 residues. The germline V gene encodes CDR1 SGHVS and CDR2 FQNEAQ. The CDR3 loop is CASSLVWTGRLAALTYEQYF. The CDR3 region has the DNA TGTGCCAGCAGCTTAGTTTGGACAGGGAGACTAGCGGCGCTCACCTACGAGCAGTACTTC. The complete variable domain, with remaining parts taken from reference TRBV7-8 and TRBJ2-7, reads GAGVSQSPRYKVAKRGQDVALRCDPISGHVSLFWYQQALGQGPEFLTYFQNEAQLDKSGLPSDRFFAERPEGSVSTLKIQRTQQEDSAVYLCASSLVWTGRLAALTYEQYFGPGTRLTVT.

This clone was counted a single time. V gene TRBV7-2 combines with J gene TRBJ2-2, with D possibly TRBD1 on 5 matching bases. Germline lookup yields CDR1 SGHTA and CDR2 FQGNSA. The germline V and J ends were trimmed by 1 base and 0 bases, with 9 bases remaining between them. The CDR3 runs 16 residues. The CDR3 coding sequence is TGTGCCAGCAGCTTAGAAGGGGTCACGAACACCGGGGAGCTGTTTTTT. As protein: CASSLEGVTNTGELFF.

A single count supports this clone. The rearrangement links TRBV19 to TRBJ2-5; D is perhaps TRBD2 (6 bases). This CDR3 comprises 16 residues. V was shortened by 4 bases and J by 4 bases, with 19 bases between the two germline ends. Germline CDR1 reads LNHDA; CDR2 reads SQIVND (reference sequence). CDR3 in amino acids: CASSTITGTGRETQYF. In DNA, the CDR3 is TGTGCCAGTAGTACAATTACCGGGACTGGGAGAGAGACCCAGTACTTC. Complete variable domain (other parts from reference TRBV19 and TRBJ2-5): DGGITQSPKYLFRKEGQNVTLSCEQNLNHDAMYWYRQDPGQGLRLIYYSQIVNDFQKGDIAEGYSVSREKKESFPLTVTSAQKNPTAFYLCASSTITGTGRETQYFGPGTRLLVL.

The CDR3 nucleotides read TGCGCCAGCAGCTTGGAAGGGGAAGAGCAGTTCTTC. It yields the protein CASSLEGEEQFF. The genes are TRBV5-1 and TRBJ2-1, with a weak D call TRBD1 (5 bases). V shed 0 bases and J shed 10 bases, with 8 bases lying between them. CDR1 is SGHRS, CDR2 YFSETQ, per germline. The CDR3 is made up of 12 amino acids.

On this clone: This sample includes further DNA sequences coding for the same CDR3. The chain uses TRBV6-1 and TRBJ1-2; D is possibly TRBD1 (5 bases). V lost 3 bases and J 7 bases, leaving 6 bases between the germline ends. Germline V gives CDR1 MNHNS, CDR2 SASEGT. CDR3 length equals 11 residues. The CDR3 region is CASSERGGYTF. CDR3 nucleotides: TGTGCCAGCAGTGAGAGGGGTGGCTACACCTTC.